One and the same sample provided the 27 T cell receptor beta chains below, sequenced in a study of blood T cell repertoires in COVID-19. Some clones are missing from TCRdb's copy, which holds only in-frame ones; the method was immunoSEQ multiplex PCR. This sample carries under 300,000 clones, approximately 86% of them seen once, and the ten largest clones take under 2%. The sequencing sample was made of PBMCs or T cells enriched from blood (not recorded which). These receptors came from a woman aged 45-59 years who had recovered from COVID-19.

The chain has TRBV2 and TRBJ1-5, with D possibly being TRBD1 (5 bases). V was shortened by 10 bases and J by 0 bases, with 28 bases between the two germline ends. The CDR3 has 19 residues. Germline CDR1 reads SNHLY; CDR2 reads FYNNEI. As DNA, the CDR3 is TGTGCCAACTCCTTAGACAGAAACCGTGTACAGTATAGCAATCAGCCCCAGCATTTT. It is translated as CANSLDRNRVQYSNQPQHF.

This clone was counted only a few times. The V gene is TRBV30, the J gene TRBJ2-1; tentative D call: TRBD2 (6 bases). V was trimmed by 5 bases and J by 6 bases, leaving 11 bases between them. Germline CDR1 GTSNPN, CDR2 SVGIG (reference sequence). The CDR3 consists of 12 residues. CDR3 nucleotides: TGTGCCTGGGGGCATAGCGGCAATGAGCAGTTCTTC. This codes for CAWGHSGNEQFF.

The chain is built from TRBV18 and TRBJ1-1, with D tentatively TRBD1 (5 bases). The CDR3 length is 13 residues. The germline V gene encodes CDR1 KGHSH and CDR2 LQKENI. V lost 4 bases and J 7 bases, leaving 13 bases between the germline ends. The CDR3 is CASSRSREGEAFF. The CDR3 DNA sequence: TGTGCCAGCTCACGATCCAGGGAAGGTGAAGCTTTCTTT.

This clone was counted only a few times. The chain employs TRBV12-3 or TRBV12-4 and TRBJ1-5, with unresolved D. The CDR3 length is 13 residues. The V end was cut by 5 bases, the J end by 6 bases, with 11 bases between. The CDR3 DNA sequence: TGTGCCAGCAGTCCTCCTTCCGGTCAGCCCCAGCATTTT. This codes for CASSPPSGQPQHF.

The chain is built from TRBV9 and TRBJ2-1, with a tentative D call TRBD2 (6 bases). Germline CDR1 and CDR2: SGDLS and YYNGEE. This CDR3 spans 14 amino acids. V shed 0 bases and J shed 5 bases, with 9 bases lying between them. The CDR3 spells CASSVGGDDNEQFF. The CDR3 DNA follows: TGTGCCAGCAGCGTAGGCGGGGACGACAATGAGCAGTTCTTC.

This clone has a single count. The J gene is TRBJ1-1, the V gene TRBV5-1; tentative D call: TRBD1 (6 bases). This CDR3 region has 16 residues. Trimming removed 2 bases from V and 0 bases from J, with 14 bases in between. CDR1 is SGHRS and CDR2 is YFSETQ in the germline V gene. The CDR3 DNA sequence: TGCGCCAGCAGCTTTGGGACATCCAGGATGAACACTGAAGCTTTCTTT. Its protein is CASSFGTSRMNTEAFF.

The chain uses TRBV4-1 and TRBJ2-2; TRBD2 aligns across 9 bases. Germline V CDR1 and CDR2: MGHRA, YSYEKL. The junction had 1 base not matched to a gene; V was cut back by 1 base and J by 4 bases. The length of the CDR3 is 15 residues. This CDR3 reads CASSQVSGGTGELFF. CDR3 sequence (DNA): TGCGCCAGCAGCCAAGTTAGCGGGGGCACCGGGGAGCTGTTTTTT.

The V and J genes are TRBV5-1 and TRBJ1-4, with 7 bases fitting TRBD1. Germline V gene sequence: CDR1 SGHRS, CDR2 YFSETQ. CDR3 size: 15 residues. V dropped 4 bases and J dropped 12; count of bases not matched to a gene: 15. The CDR3 loop is CASSPDRTRFGELFF. The DNA for the CDR3 is TGCGCCAGCAGCCCGGACAGGACCAGGTTTGGGGAACTGTTTTTT. The full variable domain, rest sourced from reference TRBV5-1 and TRBJ1-4, is KAGVTQTPRYLIKTRGQQVTLSCSPISGHRSVSWYQQTPGQGLQFLFEYFSETQRNKGNFPGRFSGRQFSNSRSEMNVSTLELGDSALYLCASSPDRTRFGELFFGSGTQLSVL.

This chain links TRBV27 with TRBJ2-2; TRBD2 aligns across 11 bases. Germline lookup yields CDR1 MNHEY and CDR2 SMNVEV (reference sequence). Trimming removed 6 bases from V and 5 bases from J; junction bases left unmatched: 5. The CDR3 is 15 residues long. The CDR3 loop is CASRPGLADTGELFF. The CDR3 region has the DNA TGTGCCAGCAGGCCGGGACTAGCGGATACCGGGGAGCTGTTTTTT.

The chain joins TRBV18 to TRBJ2-1; D may be TRBD2 (5 bases). Germline V gene data show CDR1 as KGHSH and CDR2 as LQKENI. The CDR3 runs 13 residues. V was trimmed by 2 bases and J by 6 bases, leaving 8 bases between them. The CDR3 DNA is TGTGCCAGCTCACCAGGGAGCAGCAATGAGCAGTTCTTC. It specifies CASSPGSSNEQFF.

CDR3 in DNA: TGTGCCAGCAGCTTAAATCTTGCAGGAATCTCCTACAATGAGCAGTTCTTC. This encodes CASSLNLAGISYNEQFF. The rearrangement links TRBV7-6 to TRBJ2-1, with unresolved D. Germline assignment: CDR1 SGHVS and CDR2 FNYEAQ. There are 17 residues in the CDR3. V shed 2 bases and J shed 0 bases, with 14 bases lying between them.

The rearrangement uses TRBV14 and TRBJ2-3, with TRBD2 matching over 11 bases. V gave up 4 bases and J gave up 4 bases; unmatched junction bases: 7. The CDR3 length is 16 residues. In germline, CDR1 is SGHDN, CDR2 FVKESK. The CDR3 protein is CASSLLAGEGADTQYF. The CDR3 nucleotides are TGTGCCAGCAGCCTACTAGCGGGAGAGGGGGCAGATACGCAGTATTTT.

Remarks on this clone: Compared with germline, one end of the junction differs, possibly owing to a read error. The chain is built from TRBV11-2 and TRBJ1-6; 7 nucleotides align to TRBD1. From germline, CDR1 is SGHAT and CDR2 FQNNGV. The CDR3 sequence is 16 residues long. CDR3 sequence reads: CASSLDRVQVGSPLHF. As DNA, the CDR3 is TGTGCCAGCAGCCTAGACAGGGTTCAAGTCGGTTCACCCCTCCACTTT.

The CDR3 loop reads CASSARWGTQRGSEQYF. The CDR3 coding sequence is TGTGCCAGCAGTGCCAGGTGGGGGACTCAAAGAGGAAGCGAGCAGTACTTC. This chain uses TRBV2 with TRBJ2-7; D might be TRBD2 (6 bases). This CDR3 region has 17 residues. The germline CDR1 and CDR2 sequences are SNHLY and FYNNEI. The ends were cut back, 4 bases at V and 6 bases at J, with 25 bases in the middle.

The J gene is TRBJ2-6, the V gene TRBV6-6; the D is unclear. In germline, CDR1 is MNHNY, CDR2 SVGAGI (reference sequence). This CDR3 has 13 amino acids. Trimming took off 6 bases at V and 2 bases at J, with 5 bases between the two ends. CDR3 region: CASSPTGANVLTF. The CDR3, as DNA: TGTGCCAGCAGCCCCACTGGGGCCAACGTCCTGACTTTC.

The rearrangement links TRBV7-9 to TRBJ1-1; 8 bases agree with TRBD1. This CDR3 is built from 13 residues. V lost 5 bases, J lost 5 bases, and 4 bases stayed unmatched. Germline V CDR1 and CDR2: SEHNR, FQNEAQ (reference sequence). CDR3 loop: CASSPRQGTEAFF. The CDR3 bases are TGTGCCAGCAGCCCCCGACAGGGGACTGAAGCTTTCTTT.

This chain connects TRBV10-3 to TRBJ2-7; D might be TRBD2 (5 bases). The germline V and J ends were trimmed by 0 bases and 6 bases, with 15 bases remaining between them. CDR3 size: 15 residues. CDR1 and CDR2 from the germline V gene are ENHRY and SYGVKD. This CDR3 is CAISESGRDKGEQYF. In DNA, the CDR3 is TGTGCCATCAGTGAGTCGGGTCGGGATAAGGGCGAGCAGTACTTC.

V gene TRBV11-1 combines with J gene TRBJ2-1, with D perhaps TRBD2 (6 bases). The CDR3 consists of 12 residues. Germline values: CDR1 SGHAT, CDR2 FQDESV (reference sequence). The V end lost 1 base, the J end lost 10 bases, and 8 bases lay between the germline ends. The CDR3 here is CASSLDRGEQFF. CDR3 sequence (DNA): TGTGCCAGCAGCTTAGATCGGGGGGAGCAGTTCTTC.

This clone was seen just once. The chain employs TRBV18 and TRBJ1-2; 8 nucleotides align to TRBD1. The J segment lost 1 base and the V segment lost 4 bases, leaving 5 bases of the junction unmatched. There are 15 residues in the CDR3. Germline loops: CDR1 KGHSH, CDR2 LQKENI. The CDR3 bases are TGTGCCAGCTCACGAAACAGGGGGATTAACTATGGCTACACCTTC. This translates into CASSRNRGINYGYTF.

This clone came up once. The chain recombines TRBV7-9 with TRBJ1-1; D not resolved. Between the trimmed V and J ends, which lost 1 base and 6 bases, there was a span of 12 bases. This CDR3 contains 14 residues. Germline V gene lookup returns CDR1 SEHNR and CDR2 FQNEAQ (reference sequence). The CDR3 is CASSLEGSAAEAFF. DNA of the CDR3: TGTGCCAGCAGCTTAGAAGGGAGTGCAGCTGAAGCTTTCTTT.

This chain uses TRBV7-2 with TRBJ1-2; D is ambiguous. The germline V and J ends were trimmed by 3 bases and 5 bases, with 13 bases remaining between them. The CDR3 loop spans 14 amino acids. Germline loops: CDR1 SGHTA, CDR2 FQGNSA. The CDR3 here is CASSLEMPRYGYTF. CDR3 coding DNA: TGTGCCAGCAGCTTGGAGATGCCCCGATATGGCTACACCTTC.

The V gene is TRBV9, the J gene TRBJ2-3, with TRBD2 identical over 8 bases. Trimming took 0 bases from V and 3 from J; bases not matched to a gene: 3. The CDR3 length is 15 residues. Germline V gene sequence: CDR1 SGDLS, CDR2 YYNGEE. CDR3 protein: CASSVATGGTDTQYF. The CDR3 DNA reads TGTGCCAGCAGCGTAGCGACGGGAGGGACAGATACGCAGTATTTT.

This sequence joins TRBV9 and TRBJ2-1; TRBD2 matches at 7 bases. Germline CDR1 SGDLS, CDR2 YYNGEE. The CDR3 consists of 16 residues. J lost 0 bases, V lost 0 bases, and 3 bases had no gene match. CDR3 bases: TGTGCCAGCAGCGTAGGGGAGGGCGGCTCCTACAATGAGCAGTTCTTC. It codes for CASSVGEGGSYNEQFF. Looking up the rest from reference TRBV9 and TRBJ2-1 gives the full variable domain: DSGVTQTPKHLITATGQRVTLRCSPRSGDLSVYWYQQSLDQGLQFLIQYYNGEERAKGNILERFSAQQFPDLHSELNLSSLELGDSALYFCASSVGEGGSYNEQFFGPGTRLTVL.

This clone was detected only a few times. This sequence joins TRBV28 and TRBJ1-1, with D unresolved. V lost 5 bases and J lost 2, with 9 bases in between. Germline CDR1 MDHEN, CDR2 SYDVKM. The CDR3 extends over 13 amino acids. For the CDR3, the DNA is TGTGCCAGCAGTGAAGAGTACAACACTGAAGCTTTCTTT. Amino acids: CASSEEYNTEAFF.

The chain has TRBV10-3 and TRBJ2-5; 9 bases align to TRBD1. The CDR3 length is 14 residues. The ends lost 6 bases at V and 1 base at J; junction bases unmatched: 3. Germline lookup yields CDR1 ENHRY and CDR2 SYGVKD. CDR3 DNA sequence: TGTGCCATCAGCCGGGACAGGGTCCAAGAGACCCAGTACTTC. This sequence encodes CAISRDRVQETQYF.

The CDR3 DNA follows: TGTGCCAGCAGCACACTCGCCGGAGCCACCCGCGAAAGCTACGAGCAGTACTTC. Protein product: CASSTLAGATRESYEQYF. The V gene is TRBV7-9, the J gene TRBJ2-7; D uncertain. The V and J ends lost 5 bases and 3 bases respectively, with 26 bases between them. Germline-derived CDR1 and CDR2 are SEHNR and FQNEAQ (reference sequence). The CDR3 loop spans 18 amino acids.

In nucleotides, the CDR3 is TGTGCCAGCAGCCACCCCGGGGAGGGTACCTACGAGCAGTACTTC. Amino acid sequence: CASSHPGEGTYEQYF. The J gene is TRBJ2-7, the V gene TRBV4-2, with 7 bases identical to TRBD2. The ends lost 3 bases at V and 2 bases at J; junction bases unmatched: 7. From germline, CDR1 is LGHNA and CDR2 YNFKEQ. The CDR3 sequence is 15 residues long.